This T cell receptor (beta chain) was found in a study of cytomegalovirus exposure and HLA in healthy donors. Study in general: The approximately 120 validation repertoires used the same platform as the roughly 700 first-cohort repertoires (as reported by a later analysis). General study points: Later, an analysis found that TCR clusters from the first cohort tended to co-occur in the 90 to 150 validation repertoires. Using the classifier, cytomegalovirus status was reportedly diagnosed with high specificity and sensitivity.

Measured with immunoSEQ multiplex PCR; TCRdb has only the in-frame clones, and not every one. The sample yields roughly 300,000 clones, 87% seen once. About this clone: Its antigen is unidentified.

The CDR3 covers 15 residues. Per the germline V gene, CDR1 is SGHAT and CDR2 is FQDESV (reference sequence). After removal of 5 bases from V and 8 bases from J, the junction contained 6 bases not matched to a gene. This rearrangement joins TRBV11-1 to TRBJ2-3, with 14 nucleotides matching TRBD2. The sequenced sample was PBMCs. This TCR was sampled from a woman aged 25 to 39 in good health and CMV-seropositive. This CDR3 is CASSMGLAGVGTQYF. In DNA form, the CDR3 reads TGTGCCAGCAGCATGGGACTAGCGGGGGTTGGTACGCAGTATTTT. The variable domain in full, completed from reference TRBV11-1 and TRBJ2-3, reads EAEVAQSPRYKITEKSQAVAFWCDPISGHATLYWYRQILGQGPELLVQFQDESVVDDSQLPKDRFSAERLKGVDSTLKIQPAELGDSAMYLCASSMGLAGVGTQYFGPGTRLTVL.